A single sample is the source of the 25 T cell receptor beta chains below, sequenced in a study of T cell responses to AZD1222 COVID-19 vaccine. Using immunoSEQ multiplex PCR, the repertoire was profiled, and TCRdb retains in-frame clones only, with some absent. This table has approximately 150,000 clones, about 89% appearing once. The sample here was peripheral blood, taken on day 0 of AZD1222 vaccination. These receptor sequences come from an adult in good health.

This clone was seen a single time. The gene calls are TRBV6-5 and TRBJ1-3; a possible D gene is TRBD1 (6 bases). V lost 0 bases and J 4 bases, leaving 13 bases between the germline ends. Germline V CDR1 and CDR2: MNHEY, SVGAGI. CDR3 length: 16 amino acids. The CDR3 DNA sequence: TGTGCCAGCAGTTACTCGATTGGGGGGGCCGGAAACACCATATATTTT. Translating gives CASSYSIGGAGNTIYF.

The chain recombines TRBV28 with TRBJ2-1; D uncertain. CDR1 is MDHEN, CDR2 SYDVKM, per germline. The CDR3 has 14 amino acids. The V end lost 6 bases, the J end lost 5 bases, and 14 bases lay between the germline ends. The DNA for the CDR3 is TGTGCCAGCAGCCTGGCTACTCCGAACAATGAGCAGTTCTTC. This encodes CASSLATPNNEQFF.

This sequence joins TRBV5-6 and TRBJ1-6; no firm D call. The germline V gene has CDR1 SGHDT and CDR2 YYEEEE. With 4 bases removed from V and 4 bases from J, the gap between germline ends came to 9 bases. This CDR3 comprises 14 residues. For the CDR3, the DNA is TGTGCCAGCAGCCGACTGCTGTATAATTCACCCCTCCACTTT. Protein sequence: CASSRLLYNSPLHF.

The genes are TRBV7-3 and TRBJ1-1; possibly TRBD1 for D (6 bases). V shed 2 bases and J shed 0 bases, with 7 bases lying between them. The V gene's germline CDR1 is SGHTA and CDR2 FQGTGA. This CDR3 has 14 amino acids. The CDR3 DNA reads TGTGCCAGCAGCTTAGGGACACTGAACACTGAAGCTTTCTTT. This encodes CASSLGTLNTEAFF.

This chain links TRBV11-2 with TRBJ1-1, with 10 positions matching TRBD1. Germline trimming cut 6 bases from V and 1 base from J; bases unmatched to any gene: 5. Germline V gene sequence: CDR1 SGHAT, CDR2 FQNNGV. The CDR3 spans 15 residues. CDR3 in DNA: TGTGCCAGCAGTTGGACAGGGGGAACGAACACTGAAGCTTTCTTT. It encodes CASSWTGGTNTEAFF.

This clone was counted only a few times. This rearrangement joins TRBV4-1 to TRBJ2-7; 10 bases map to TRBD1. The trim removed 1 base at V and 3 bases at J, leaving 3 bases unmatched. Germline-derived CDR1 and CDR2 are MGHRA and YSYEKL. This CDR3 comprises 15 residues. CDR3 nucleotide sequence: TGCGCCAGCAGCCAAGGGGGGACAGGGGTCTACGAGCAGTACGTC. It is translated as CASSQGGTGVYEQYV.

The CDR3 loop is CAISGEGAPQHF. The CDR3 DNA sequence: TGTGCCATCAGCGGGGAAGGGGCGCCCCAGCATTTT. This sequence joins TRBV10-3 and TRBJ1-5; D is possibly TRBD1 (5 bases). Trimming shortened V by 6 bases and J by 9 bases, and 12 bases separated the two germline ends. Germline V lookup: CDR1 ENHRY, CDR2 SYGVKD. The CDR3 is made up of 12 amino acids.

The CDR3 DNA reads as TGTGCCAGCAGTTTATCGTGGAGCAATCAGCCCCAGCATTTT. Its protein is CASSLSWSNQPQHF. The chain recombines TRBV27 with TRBJ1-5; D remains ambiguous. Trimming removed 0 bases at V and 1 base at J, with 4 bases between. Per germline, CDR1 MNHEY and CDR2 SMNVEV (reference sequence). CDR3 length: 14 amino acids.

CDR3 nucleotide sequence: TGTGCCAGCAGTTACGTGGGTAGCACAGATACGCAGTATTTT. Protein: CASSYVGSTDTQYF. The gene calls are TRBV6-6 and TRBJ2-3; D is uncertain. CDR1 and CDR2 from the germline V gene are MNHNY and SVGAGI (reference sequence). The CDR3 runs to 14 residues. V was shortened by 2 bases and J by 0 bases, with 6 bases between the two germline ends.

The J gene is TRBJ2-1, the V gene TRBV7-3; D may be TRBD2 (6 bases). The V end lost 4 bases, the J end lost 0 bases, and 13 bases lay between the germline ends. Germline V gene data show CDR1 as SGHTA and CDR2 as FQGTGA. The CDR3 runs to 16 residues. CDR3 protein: CASSSQAGSSYNEQFF. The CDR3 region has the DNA TGTGCCAGCAGCTCACAAGCGGGCAGCTCCTACAATGAGCAGTTCTTC.

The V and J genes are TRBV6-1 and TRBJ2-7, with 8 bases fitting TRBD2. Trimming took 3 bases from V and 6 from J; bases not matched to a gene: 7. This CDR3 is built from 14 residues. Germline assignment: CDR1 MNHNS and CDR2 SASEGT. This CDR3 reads CASSDHGLASEQYF. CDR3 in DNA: TGTGCCAGCAGTGATCACGGACTAGCTAGCGAGCAGTACTTC.

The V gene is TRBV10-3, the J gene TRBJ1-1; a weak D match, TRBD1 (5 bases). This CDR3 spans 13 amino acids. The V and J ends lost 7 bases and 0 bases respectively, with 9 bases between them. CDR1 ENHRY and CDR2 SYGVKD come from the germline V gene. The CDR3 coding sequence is TGTGCCATCACGCGACAGCTGAACACTGAAGCTTTCTTT. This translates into CAITRQLNTEAFF.

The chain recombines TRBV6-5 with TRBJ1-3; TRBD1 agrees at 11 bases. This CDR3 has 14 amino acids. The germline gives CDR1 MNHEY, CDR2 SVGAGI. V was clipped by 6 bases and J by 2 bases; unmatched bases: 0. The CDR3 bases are TGTGCCAGCAGGGACAGGGGGCCTGGAAACACCATATATTTT. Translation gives CASRDRGPGNTIYF.

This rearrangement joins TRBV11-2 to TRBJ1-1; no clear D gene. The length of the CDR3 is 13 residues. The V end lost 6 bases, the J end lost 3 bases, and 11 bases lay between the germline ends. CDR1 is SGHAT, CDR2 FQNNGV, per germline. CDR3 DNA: TGTGCCAGCAGTCAACAGAGATACACTGAAGCTTTCTTT. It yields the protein CASSQQRYTEAFF.

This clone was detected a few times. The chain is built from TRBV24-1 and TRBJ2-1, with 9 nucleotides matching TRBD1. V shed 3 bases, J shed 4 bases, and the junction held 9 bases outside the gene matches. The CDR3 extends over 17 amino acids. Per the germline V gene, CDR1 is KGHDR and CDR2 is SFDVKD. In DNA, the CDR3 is TGTGCCACCAGTGATCGGGTAACGGGACAGGGTTACAATGAGCAGTTCTTC. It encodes CATSDRVTGQGYNEQFF.

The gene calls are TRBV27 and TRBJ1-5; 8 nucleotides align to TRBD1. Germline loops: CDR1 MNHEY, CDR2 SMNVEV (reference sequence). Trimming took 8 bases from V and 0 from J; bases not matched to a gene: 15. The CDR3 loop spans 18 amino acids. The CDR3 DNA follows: TGTGCCAGCGGTGGGAATTCAGGGGGCGTGAATAGCAATCAGCCCCAGCATTTT. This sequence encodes CASGGNSGGVNSNQPQHF.

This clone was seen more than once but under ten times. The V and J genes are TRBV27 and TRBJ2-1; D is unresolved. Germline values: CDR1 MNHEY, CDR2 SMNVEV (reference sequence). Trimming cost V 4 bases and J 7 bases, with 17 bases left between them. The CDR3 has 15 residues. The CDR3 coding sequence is TGTGCCAGCAGTTCTCTTGACCCCCCCCGGAATGAGCAGTTCTTC. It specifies CASSSLDPPRNEQFF.

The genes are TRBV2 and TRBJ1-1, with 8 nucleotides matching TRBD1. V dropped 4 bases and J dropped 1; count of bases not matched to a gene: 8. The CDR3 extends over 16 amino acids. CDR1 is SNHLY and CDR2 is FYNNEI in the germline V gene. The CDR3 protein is CASSVQRDRQNTEAFF. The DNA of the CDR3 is TGTGCCAGCAGTGTACAGCGGGACAGGCAGAACACTGAAGCTTTCTTT.

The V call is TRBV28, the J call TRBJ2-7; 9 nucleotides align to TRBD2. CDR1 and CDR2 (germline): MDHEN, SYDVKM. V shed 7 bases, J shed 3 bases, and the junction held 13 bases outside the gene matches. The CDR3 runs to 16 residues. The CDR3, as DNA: TGTGCCAGCACCCTCAATAGCGGGAGTTGGATCTACGAGCAGTACTTC. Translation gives CASTLNSGSWIYEQYF.

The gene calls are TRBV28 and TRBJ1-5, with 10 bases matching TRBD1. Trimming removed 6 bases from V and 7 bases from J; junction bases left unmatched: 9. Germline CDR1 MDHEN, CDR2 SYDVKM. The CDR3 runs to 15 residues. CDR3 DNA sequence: TGTGCCAGCAGCCGACAGGGGGCGGAAAGGCAGCCCCAGCATTTT. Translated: CASSRQGAERQPQHF.

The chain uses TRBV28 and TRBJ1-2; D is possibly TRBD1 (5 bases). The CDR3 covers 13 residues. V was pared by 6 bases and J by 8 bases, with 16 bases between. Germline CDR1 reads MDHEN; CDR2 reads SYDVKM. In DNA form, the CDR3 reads TGTGCCAGCAGCTCCGGGACTCTGGAGGGCTACACCTTC. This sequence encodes CASSSGTLEGYTF.

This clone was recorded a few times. The DNA of the CDR3 is TGTGCCTGGAGGTTGGGAGGGAACAATCAGCCCCAGCATTTT. This gives the protein CAWRLGGNNQPQHF. The chain is built from TRBV30 and TRBJ1-5; D ambiguous. The CDR3 contains 14 residues. The V end lost 3 bases, the J end lost 3 bases, and 12 bases lay between the germline ends. Germline assignment: CDR1 GTSNPN and CDR2 SVGIG (reference sequence).

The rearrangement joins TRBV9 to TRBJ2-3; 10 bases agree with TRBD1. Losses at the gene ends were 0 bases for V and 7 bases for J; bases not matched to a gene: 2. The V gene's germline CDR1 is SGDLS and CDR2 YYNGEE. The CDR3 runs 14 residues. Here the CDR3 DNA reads TGTGCCAGCAGCGTAGGACAGGGGGCATATACGCAGTATTTT. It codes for CASSVGQGAYTQYF.

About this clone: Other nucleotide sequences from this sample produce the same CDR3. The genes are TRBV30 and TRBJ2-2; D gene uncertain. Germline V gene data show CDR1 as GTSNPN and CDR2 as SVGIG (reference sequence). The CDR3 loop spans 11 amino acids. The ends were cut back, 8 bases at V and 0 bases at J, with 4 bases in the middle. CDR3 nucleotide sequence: TGTGCCGGGACGAACACCGGGGAGCTGTTTTTT. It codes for CAGTNTGELFF.

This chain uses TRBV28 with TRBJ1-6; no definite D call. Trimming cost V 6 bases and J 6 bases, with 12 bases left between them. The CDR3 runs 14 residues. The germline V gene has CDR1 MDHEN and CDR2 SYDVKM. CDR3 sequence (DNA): TGTGCCAGCAGGCCGGACCGGCCTAATTCACCCCTCCACTTT. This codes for CASRPDRPNSPLHF.